This T cell receptor beta chain originates from a study of blood T cell repertoires in COVID-19. This CDR3 comprises 16 residues. V was shortened by 4 bases and J by 4 bases, with 17 bases between the two germline ends. Germline V CDR1 and CDR2: SGHRS, YFSETQ. Measured with immunoSEQ multiplex PCR; TCRdb has only the in-frame clones, and not every one. This sample has approximately 190,000 clones, with roughly 84% found just once. The V call is TRBV5-1, the J call TRBJ1-4, with TRBD1 as a possible D gene (6 bases). Material for sequencing was PBMCs or T cells enriched from blood (not recorded which). The clonotype comes from a woman aged 25 to 39 who had been exposed to COVID-19. As DNA, the CDR3 is TGCGCCAGCAGCAGGCTAGACAGGTCGGTTAATGAAAAACTGTTTTTT. Protein: CASSRLDRSVNEKLFF.